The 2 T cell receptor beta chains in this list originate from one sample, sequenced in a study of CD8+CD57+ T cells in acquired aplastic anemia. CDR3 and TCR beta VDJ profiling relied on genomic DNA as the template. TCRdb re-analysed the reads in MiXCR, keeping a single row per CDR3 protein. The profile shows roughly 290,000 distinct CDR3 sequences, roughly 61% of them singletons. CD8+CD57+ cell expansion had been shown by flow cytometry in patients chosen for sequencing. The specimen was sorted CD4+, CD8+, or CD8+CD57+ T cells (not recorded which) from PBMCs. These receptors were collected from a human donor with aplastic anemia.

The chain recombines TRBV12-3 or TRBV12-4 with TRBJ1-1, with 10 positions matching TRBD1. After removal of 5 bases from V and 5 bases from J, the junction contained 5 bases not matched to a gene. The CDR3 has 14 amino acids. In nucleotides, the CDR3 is TGTGCCAGCAGTCCGGGACAGGGGTGGACTGAAGCTTTCTTT. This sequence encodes CASSPGQGWTEAFF.

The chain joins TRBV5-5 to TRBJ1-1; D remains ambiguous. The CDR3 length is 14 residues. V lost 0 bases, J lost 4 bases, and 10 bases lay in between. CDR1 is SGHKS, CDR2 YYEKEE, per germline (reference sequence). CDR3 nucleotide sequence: TGTGCCAGCAGCTTGGACACCTTGATCACTGAAGCTTTCTTT. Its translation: CASSLDTLITEAFF.